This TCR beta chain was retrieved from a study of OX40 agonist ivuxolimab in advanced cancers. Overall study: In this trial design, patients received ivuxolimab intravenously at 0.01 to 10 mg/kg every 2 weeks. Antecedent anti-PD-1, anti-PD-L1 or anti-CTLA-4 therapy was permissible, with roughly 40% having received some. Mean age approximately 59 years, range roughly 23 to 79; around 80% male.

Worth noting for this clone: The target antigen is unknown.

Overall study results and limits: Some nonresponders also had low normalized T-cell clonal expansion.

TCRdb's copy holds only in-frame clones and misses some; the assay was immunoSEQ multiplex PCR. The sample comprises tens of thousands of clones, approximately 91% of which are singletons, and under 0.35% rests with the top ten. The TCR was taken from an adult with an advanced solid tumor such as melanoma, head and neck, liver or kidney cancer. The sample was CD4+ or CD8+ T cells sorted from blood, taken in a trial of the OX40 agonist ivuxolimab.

The CDR3 DNA follows: TGTGCCAGTAGCATTGCCGGTCGGTCGAACACTGAAGCTTTCTTT. Amino acids: CASSIAGRSNTEAFF. The V and J genes are TRBV19 and TRBJ1-1; no firm D call. Trimming stripped 6 bases from V and 1 base from J, with 15 bases between. This CDR3 has 15 residues. Per germline, CDR1 LNHDA and CDR2 SQIVND (reference sequence).